The 27 T cell receptor beta chains below come from one sample, sequenced in a study of CD8+CD57+ T cells in acquired aplastic anemia. TCR beta VDJ combinations and CDR3 sequences were profiled from genomic DNA. Via MiXCR, TCRdb re-called the reads, giving one row per CDR3 protein. Seen here are about 48,000 distinct CDR3 sequences, roughly 69% observed once, and the top ten hold under 40%. The sequenced sample was sorted CD4+, CD8+, or CD8+CD57+ T cells (not recorded which) from PBMCs. These receptors came from a human donor in good health, serving as a control.

The rearrangement joins TRBV2 to TRBJ1-1; TRBD1 aligns across 8 bases. This CDR3 comprises 13 residues. Trimming cost V 2 bases and J 4 bases; bases outside gene matches: 0. CDR1 and CDR2 from the germline V gene are SNHLY and FYNNEI. Written as DNA, the CDR3 is TGTGCCAGCAGTGAAACAGGGGGCACTGAAGCTTTCTTT. Translation gives CASSETGGTEAFF.

V and J are TRBV24-1 and TRBJ2-5; TRBD1 aligns across 8 bases. CDR3 size: 16 residues. The trim removed 11 bases at V and 7 bases at J, leaving 20 bases unmatched. From germline, CDR1 is KGHDR and CDR2 SFDVKD. The CDR3 loop is CASSSPGQEPRWTQYF. For the CDR3, the DNA is TGTGCCAGCAGCTCGCCGGGACAGGAGCCGAGATGGACCCAGTACTTC.

The chain is built from TRBV5-1 and TRBJ2-5; TRBD2 matches 7 bases. Germline CDR1 SGHRS, CDR2 YFSETQ. V trimming: 2 bases; J trimming: 5 bases; junction bases outside the gene matches: 9. The CDR3 totals 15 residues. The chain's CDR3 is CASSFRSGLGETQYF. The CDR3 nucleotides read TGCGCCAGCAGCTTCCGTAGCGGGCTTGGCGAGACCCAGTACTTC. Complete variable domain (other parts from reference TRBV5-1 and TRBJ2-5): KAGVTQTPRYLIKTRGQQVTLSCSPISGHRSVSWYQQTPGQGLQFLFEYFSETQRNKGNFPGRFSGRQFSNSRSEMNVSTLELGDSALYLCASSFRSGLGETQYFGPGTRLLVL.

With respect to this clonotype: One junction end does not reproduce the germline sequence, and a read error may be involved. This chain joins TRBV7-7 and TRBJ2-5, with D perhaps TRBD1 (7 bases). The germline CDR1 and CDR2 sequences are SSHAT and FNYEAQ (reference sequence). The CDR3 runs 15 residues. Written as DNA, the CDR3 is TGTGCTAGCAGCTTAGGGGGGACAGATCAAGAGACCCAGTACTTC. Its protein is CASSLGGTDQETQYF.

The rearrangement uses TRBV20-1 and TRBJ2-1, with 14 nucleotides matching TRBD2. The CDR3 covers 14 residues. The junction had 2 bases not matched to a gene; V was cut back by 4 bases and J by 6 bases. Germline V CDR1 and CDR2: DFQATT, SNEGSKA (reference sequence). In DNA form, the CDR3 reads TGCAGTGCTACTGGACTAGCGGGAGGCAATGAGCAGTTCTTC. Protein product: CSATGLAGGNEQFF.

The CDR3 DNA follows: TGTGCCATCAGCGACCGGTTCCGGGCCAATAGCTCCTACGAGCAGTACTTC. Encoded protein: CAISDRFRANSSYEQYF. This rearrangement joins TRBV10-3 to TRBJ2-7; no clear D. The germline gives CDR1 ENHRY, CDR2 SYGVKD. The CDR3 consists of 17 residues. V lost 6 bases to trimming and J lost 0 bases, with 21 bases between them.

The chain has TRBV15 and TRBJ1-5, with 8 nucleotides matching TRBD1. This CDR3 comprises 14 residues. Per germline, CDR1 LNHNV and CDR2 YYDKDF (reference sequence). Trimming removed 3 bases from V and 4 bases from J; junction bases left unmatched: 2. The CDR3 region is CATSRDRENQPQHF. The CDR3 DNA reads as TGTGCCACCAGCAGGGACAGGGAGAATCAGCCCCAGCATTTT.

The chain joins TRBV19 to TRBJ1-2; 8 bases match TRBD1. CDR1 and CDR2 (germline): LNHDA, SQIVND (reference sequence). The V segment lost 7 bases and the J segment 3 bases; nucleotides outside the gene matches: 4. CDR3 length: 13 amino acids. The CDR3 sequence is CASKEDRDYGYTF. In DNA form, the CDR3 reads TGTGCCAGTAAGGAGGACAGGGACTATGGCTACACCTTC.

The V and J genes are TRBV10-2 and TRBJ1-2; D gene uncertain. Germline V gives CDR1 WSHSY, CDR2 SAAADI. The V end was cut by 9 bases, the J end by 4 bases, with 12 bases between. This CDR3 contains 12 residues. This chain's CDR3 is CASTGELYGYTF. CDR3 nucleotides: TGCGCCAGTACGGGAGAACTCTATGGCTACACCTTC.

This CDR3 is CSARQVHGGYTF. The CDR3 DNA is TGCAGCGCTAGACAGGTGCACGGTGGCTACACCTTC. This sequence joins TRBV29-1 and TRBJ1-2; D possibly corresponds to TRBD1 (6 bases). V shed 7 bases and J shed 7 bases, with 16 bases lying between them. The CDR3 length is 12 residues. Germline values: CDR1 SQVTM, CDR2 ANQGSEA.

This rearrangement joins TRBV10-1 to TRBJ1-1; no clear D. V lost 3 bases, J lost 0 bases, and 5 bases lay in between. Per the germline V gene, CDR1 is WNHNN and CDR2 is SYGVQD (reference sequence). The CDR3 totals 13 residues. The CDR3 nucleotides are TGCGCCAGCAGTGATATTCTGAACACTGAAGCTTTCTTT. It translates to CASSDILNTEAFF.

The rearrangement uses TRBV10-3 and TRBJ2-1; 9 bases are shared with TRBD1. V shed 6 bases and J 0 bases; nucleotides not matched to a gene: 6. The CDR3 runs 16 residues. CDR1 and CDR2 from the germline V gene are ENHRY and SYGVKD. The CDR3 DNA is TGTGCCATCAGCCCACAGGGGGCGGGCTCCTACAATGAGCAGTTCTTC. It encodes CAISPQGAGSYNEQFF.

V usage is TRBV2 and J usage is TRBJ2-7, with 8 positions matching TRBD1. CDR3 length: 15 residues. Trimming removed 5 bases from V and 2 bases from J; junction bases left unmatched: 8. Germline values: CDR1 SNHLY, CDR2 FYNNEI. Written as DNA, the CDR3 is TGTGCCAGCAGTTCCGCACAGGGGGTCGCCTACGAGCAGTACTTC. As protein: CASSSAQGVAYEQYF.

V usage is TRBV14 and J usage is TRBJ1-2; no clear D. V was clipped by 1 base and J by 0 bases, with 15 bases between them. The V gene's germline CDR1 is SGHDN and CDR2 FVKESK. This CDR3 spans 17 amino acids. CDR3: CASSQVGSSGPNYGYTF. The CDR3 coding sequence is TGTGCCAGCAGCCAAGTTGGGTCAAGCGGGCCTAACTATGGCTACACCTTC.

By share of the sample, this clonotype is medium-sized. This sequence joins TRBV29-1 and TRBJ2-1, with 13 bases identical to TRBD2. The ends lost 5 bases at V and 15 bases at J; junction bases unmatched: 7. The CDR3 runs to 12 residues. Germline CDR1 and CDR2: SQVTM and ANQGSEA. In DNA form, the CDR3 reads TGCAGCGTTCTGGGACTAGCGGGAAGTAGGTTCTTC. Translated: CSVLGLAGSRFF.

This clonotype was seen just once. This CDR3 fails to terminate in the conserved phenylalanine or tryptophan, so it likely reflects a read error. The chain links TRBV13 to TRBJ2-7; D is uncertain. Trimming took 4 bases from V and 0 from J, leaving 13 bases between them. This CDR3 is built from 15 residues. Germline V gene data show CDR1 as PRHDT and CDR2 as FYEKMQ (reference sequence). The CDR3 nucleotides read TGTGCCAGCAGCTCGGAAGGATCGAGCTCCTACGAGCAGTACCTC. Translation: CASSSEGSSSYEQYL.

This rearrangement joins TRBV25-1 to TRBJ2-5; 10 bases align to TRBD1. The CDR3 length is 17 residues. Germline loops: CDR1 MGHDK, CDR2 SYGVNS. Losses at the gene ends were 8 bases for V and 5 bases for J; bases not matched to a gene: 17. CDR3 sequence: CASHGSGQGPGWETQYF. In DNA, the CDR3 is TGTGCCAGCCATGGCTCGGGACAGGGGCCTGGATGGGAGACCCAGTACTTC. Combining the CDR3 with reference TRBV25-1 and TRBJ2-5 gives the whole variable domain EADIYQTPRYLVIGTGKKITLECSQTMGHDKMYWYQQDPGMELHLIHYSYGVNSTEKGDLSSESTVSRIRTEHFPLTLESARPSHTSQYLCASHGSGQGPGWETQYFGPGTRLLVL.

A remark on this clonotype: A junction end diverges from the germline sequence, so it may reflect a read error. The chain has TRBV10-3 and TRBJ1-3; D is ambiguous. CDR3 length: 14 residues. Germline lookup yields CDR1 ENHRY and CDR2 SYGVKD. The DNA of the CDR3 is TGTGCCATCAGTCTTAGTGGCTCTGGAAACACCATATACTTT. This translates into CAISLSGSGNTIYF.

V and J are TRBV9 and TRBJ1-6; 9 bases match TRBD1. Germline V lookup: CDR1 SGDLS, CDR2 YYNGEE. This CDR3 has 13 residues. Trimming took 4 bases from V and 13 from J; bases not matched to a gene: 6. For the CDR3, the DNA is TGTGCCAGCAGCCCAGGACAGGGGACCCCCCTCCACTTT. Translated, it gives CASSPGQGTPLHF.

This sequence joins TRBV24-1 and TRBJ2-7; D may match TRBD1 or TRBD2 (5 bases each). CDR1 is KGHDR, CDR2 SFDVKD, per germline. Trimming cost V 3 bases and J 3 bases, with 11 bases left between them. The CDR3 is made up of 14 amino acids. The CDR3 DNA reads TGTGCCACCAGTGATAACCGGGACGTCTACGAGCAGTACTTC. Translation gives CATSDNRDVYEQYF.

The chain uses TRBV20-1 and TRBJ2-1; 7 bases are shared with TRBD1. The CDR3 is 13 amino acids. CDR1 DFQATT and CDR2 SNEGSKA come from the germline V gene (reference sequence). V trimming: 5 bases; J trimming: 2 bases; junction bases outside the gene matches: 3. The CDR3 protein is CSAQQGTYNEQFF. CDR3 DNA: TGCAGTGCTCAACAGGGGACCTACAATGAGCAGTTCTTC.

At least ten counts were recorded for this clonotype. V is TRBV6-1 and J is TRBJ2-1; D uncertain. The CDR3 sequence is 15 residues long. CDR1 is MNHNS and CDR2 is SASEGT in the germline V gene. V gave up 3 bases and J gave up 4 bases, with 13 bases separating them. DNA of the CDR3: TGTGCCAGCAGTGATTCAAGCGCCGATTACAATGAGCAGTTCTTC. Protein product: CASSDSSADYNEQFF.

In its sample, this clonotype is hyperexpanded. V usage is TRBV10-3 and J usage is TRBJ2-1; tentatively, D is TRBD2 (6 bases). Germline loops: CDR1 ENHRY, CDR2 SYGVKD. The CDR3 has 14 amino acids. The V end was cut by 6 bases, the J end by 9 bases, with 18 bases between. The CDR3 sequence is CAISGAGQVGEQFF. For the CDR3, the DNA is TGTGCCATCAGCGGAGCGGGCCAGGTCGGTGAGCAGTTCTTC.

The chain carries TRBV5-1 and TRBJ2-7; D uncertain. CDR1 and CDR2 from the germline V gene are SGHRS and YFSETQ. V lost 4 bases and J lost 4, with 15 bases in between. The CDR3 length is 14 residues. In DNA form, the CDR3 reads TGCGCCAGCAGCCTCGGTGGGAAGTTTTACGAGCAGTACTTC. This gives the protein CASSLGGKFYEQYF.

This clonotype came up a few times. This chain joins TRBV2 and TRBJ2-7; 7 bases are a match to TRBD2. V dropped 2 bases and J dropped 6; count of bases not matched to a gene: 7. Germline V gene lookup returns CDR1 SNHLY and CDR2 FYNNEI. The CDR3 has 14 amino acids. For the CDR3, the DNA is TGTGCCAGCAGTGAACATGGCAGGGAGGGCGAGCAGTACTTC. Translated: CASSEHGREGEQYF.

V usage is TRBV2 and J usage is TRBJ1-1, with 10 bases fitting TRBD1. V dropped 5 bases and J dropped 6; count of bases not matched to a gene: 6. Looked up from germline, CDR1 is SNHLY and CDR2 is FYNNEI. The CDR3 is made up of 14 amino acids. The DNA for the CDR3 is TGTGCCAGCAGTACTCGGGACAGGGGCGCTGAAGCTTTCTTT. Its protein is CASSTRDRGAEAFF.

The chain recombines TRBV20-1 with TRBJ1-1; D is unclear. The germline V gene has CDR1 DFQATT and CDR2 SNEGSKA (reference sequence). There are 13 residues in the CDR3. The CDR3 reads CSSYTPVGTEAFF. In DNA, the CDR3 is TGCAGCTCCTATACCCCAGTGGGCACTGAAGCTTTCTTT.